This TCR beta chain stems from a study of blood T cell repertoires in COVID-19 (dated by TCRdb to between 2020 and 2021). For the wider study: Samples from collaborators originated in the United States, Italy and Spain and spanned both the acute and convalescent phases of COVID-19. The prospective study material was composed of cDNA or gDNA derived from T cells, B-cell-depleted T cells, or PBMCs. Samples came from the ongoing ImmuneRACE study (first 160 participants) plus 1,254 subjects from 6 global collaborators. Nearly every sample came with metadata listing a de-identified subject ID, COVID-19 status, age in years and sex. Where available, HLA class I and class II types were obtained from metadata supplied by the sample provider rather than from assay-based typing. The repertoires were released in a freely available public database intended as a resource for research on the immune response to SARS-CoV-2. Deeply sampled blood TCRbeta repertoires from subjects exposed to, actively infected with, or recovered from COVID-19 were included in the dataset.

Notes on this clone: What this receptor recognizes is not known. No clone much larger than this one lies a single base away; base qualities are absent.

CDR3 length: 16 amino acids, cysteine to phenylalanine. Just CDR3 DNA is preserved here, 48 bases in frame from base 1. Germline trimming amounts to 7 bases on V and 2 bases on J, with 7 as the count of junction bases outside the gene matches. Looking up the germline V gene (reference sequence) yields CDR1 MNHNY and CDR2 SVGAGI. Whole blood was collected in K2EDTA tubes by collaborating institutions according to the institutions' own protocols. For TCRbeta analysis, collaborators shipped samples as frozen whole blood, isolated PBMCs, or DNA extracted from either of those sample types. The immunoSEQ Assay, a bias-controlled multiplex PCR, was used to amplify TCRbeta CDR3 regions from genomic DNA. In the paper's pipeline: The number of nucleated cells in each sample was estimated by amplification of reference gene primers within the assay. Sequence reads were collapsed and filtered to measure the absolute abundance of every unique TCRbeta CDR3 rearrangement. Productive Simpson clonality was computed per sample as the square root of Simpson's diversity index over productive rearrangements. TCRdb's version of the immuneACCESS table is confined to in-frame rearrangements and falls short of the full clone set. An unresolved V gene accounts for under half of the shortfall where checked; the remainder is of unknown origin. For V, J and clone size, that table is used; D and trimming come from the DNA. For this sample the table gives around 140,000 clones, of which more than 75% were detected only once. Jointly, the top ten make up roughly 2.6% of the sample.

Results and caveats for the whole study, not just this receptor: The quantity of clinical and demographic metadata differed by source and by participant and was supplied without curation.

This sequence was found in a human donor with acute or convalescent COVID-19. The donor label of this sample is uncertain. The chain couples TRBV6-6 to TRBJ1-3; 11 of the junction bases match TRBD1. Sequenced material: peripheral blood. The CDR3 amino acid sequence is: CASMLGQGGPGNTIYF. In nucleotides, the sequence is TGTGCCAGCATGCTGGGACAGGGGGGACCTGGAAACACCATATATTTT.